This TCR beta chain was found in a study of T cells in localized non-small cell lung cancer. The study's findings and limits: Uninvolved nearby lung showed the greatest T cell clonality, exceeding that found in tumor. Higher blood T cell density tracked longer overall survival. Adjacent lung exhibited a median of about 57 among the 100 most abundant tumor clones. Investigators sequenced only a single tumor region, leaving heterogeneity possible.

This CDR3 has 15 amino acids. Germline V gene data show CDR1 as SNHLY and CDR2 as FYNNEI. V dropped 6 bases and J dropped 6; count of bases not matched to a gene: 11. Using immunoSEQ multiplex PCR, the repertoire was profiled, and TCRdb retains in-frame clones only, with some absent. The sample contains about 72,000 clones, 70% to 85% of which appear only once. A word on this clone: Antigen: not known.

The TCR was taken from a female donor of 60 years or more with stage I lung adenocarcinoma. Material: peripheral blood, obtained before any cancer treatment. J is TRBJ2-5 and V is TRBV2, with 9 bases that match TRBD2. The CDR3 DNA reads TGTGCCAGCAGGTTACTAGCGGGCCGCGCGCAGACCCAGTACTTC. Translated: CASRLLAGRAQTQYF.